This entry lists 5 T cell receptor beta chains sequenced from one sample in a study of human T cells and chemical hapten exposure. TCRdb reprocessed the RACE reads via MiXCR and lists one record per CDR3 protein. The data show roughly 100,000 distinct CDR3 sequences, with less than 35% seen just once and 2.5% to 3% held by the top ten. Time point indicated: patch test 3, about 24 weeks after DPC sensitization. Treatment indicated: therapeutic diphenylcyclopropenone sensitization with weekly scalp DPC. Sequences were derived from whole blood, sampled in connection with sensitization to the hapten diphenylcyclopropenone (DPC). All receptors come from a man between 35 and 55 years old with alopecia areata. Some clones in this sample may be carry-over from other donors' samples.

The chain couples TRBV18 to TRBJ2-1; 8 bases agree with TRBD2. Germline-derived CDR1 and CDR2 are KGHSH and LQKENI. Losses at the gene ends were 2 bases for V and 5 bases for J; bases not matched to a gene: 8. The CDR3 contains 16 residues. The CDR3 region has the DNA TGTGCCAGCTCACCATTCCGGGAGGGTTTCCACAATGAGCAGTTCTTC. This encodes CASSPFREGFHNEQFF.

The rearrangement links TRBV7-8 to TRBJ2-3; D uncertain. CDR3 length: 15 residues. Germline CDR1 is SGHVS and CDR2 is FQNEAQ. Between the trimmed V and J ends, which lost 1 base and 1 base, there was a span of 9 bases. Here the CDR3 reads CASSLVPARTDTQYF. For the CDR3, the DNA is TGTGCCAGCAGCTTAGTTCCCGCCCGCACAGATACGCAGTATTTT.

The chain combines TRBV29-1 with TRBJ1-1; D is undetermined. Germline V gene data show CDR1 as SQVTM and CDR2 as ANQGSEA. The CDR3 spans 13 residues. The V end lost 2 bases, the J end lost 3 bases, and 10 bases lay between the germline ends. The CDR3 region is CSVERAQYTEAFF. The CDR3 DNA reads TGCAGCGTTGAACGGGCCCAGTACACTGAAGCTTTCTTT. Together with reference TRBV29-1 and TRBJ1-1, the CDR3 gives the full variable domain: SAVISQKPSRDICQRGTSLTIQCQVDSQVTMMFWYRQQPGQSLTLIATANQGSEATYESGFVIDKFPISRPNLTFSTLTVSNMSPEDSSIYLCSVERAQYTEAFFGQGTRLTVV.

This chain links TRBV24-1 with TRBJ1-4; D not resolved. This CDR3 is 16 amino acids long. The V gene lost 5 bases and the J gene lost 4 bases, with 16 bases spanning the gap. CDR1 and CDR2 from the germline V gene are KGHDR and SFDVKD. The CDR3 here is CATSGSGAADNEKLFF. Written as DNA, the CDR3 is TGTGCCACCAGTGGCTCTGGAGCGGCCGATAATGAAAAACTGTTTTTT.

There are a few counts of this clonotype. The chain combines TRBV11-1 with TRBJ2-3; 9 nucleotides line up with TRBD1. V was pared by 5 bases and J by 2 bases, with 8 bases of the junction left unmatched. The germline CDR1 and CDR2 sequences are SGHAT and FQDESV (reference sequence). CDR3 size: 16 residues. CDR3 sequence: CASSHEQGAITDTQYF. For the CDR3, the DNA is TGTGCCAGCAGCCACGAACAGGGGGCTATCACAGATACGCAGTATTTT.